This TCR beta chain was captured in a study of radiation and T cells in renal cell carcinoma (dated by TCRdb to 2020 to 2021). Describing the broader study: In total, about 53 samples, comprising 25 or so tumors and some 27 peripheral blood samples, were subjected to TCR beta sequencing. The last blood draw occurred 4 weeks after radiation, at the same time as nephrectomy. Across all 50 or so samples, 4,016,671 unique CDR3 nucleotide sequences, encoding 2,658,974 unique CDR3 amino acid sequences, were identified.

Details on this clone: This clone's antigen is unknown. One base away there is no much larger clone; base qualities are not given.

The immunoSEQ kit was used, according to the manufacturer's recommendations, to generate TCR beta libraries from genomic DNA. For library preparation, a first multiplex PCR was performed with proprietary primers, followed by a second PCR in which unique barcodes were added, and bead cleanups were performed after each round. A positive control reaction and a negative control reaction, both provided in the kit, were run with every batch of samples. The final libraries were assessed on an Agilent 4200 TapeStation D1000 ScreenTape, pooled by volume, and quantified by qPCR. Sequencing was performed on an Illumina NextSeq500 with a MidOutput 150-cycle cartridge, and 156 Read1 and 15 Index1 cycles were run with kit custom primers. The pooled library was loaded at roughly 0.98 pM with an approximately 20% PhiX control spike-in. On the study's bioinformatics: Vendor-processed data were analyzed in R, with a clonotype defined as all T cells sharing the same CDR3 nucleotide sequence. For clone abundance analyses, frequencies were normalized to the 10,000 most abundant clones in each sample. Public T cell clones, which averaged fewer than five per sample, were removed prior to analysis. A difference in abundance of at least 32-fold between compartments was used to define tumor-enriched and baseline blood-enriched clonotypes. Clonotypes expanded or contracted between blood time points were identified with a beta-binomial differential abundance model. Tumor-blood repertoire similarity was measured with the Baroni-Urbani and Buser coefficient, and group comparisons used two-tailed Wilcoxon tests in R. The clones in this table, taken by TCRdb from immuneACCESS, are in-frame only. Not every clone is retained; where verified, under half of the shortfall comes from an unresolved V gene, and the cause of the rest is unknown. The DNA gave D and trimming, while V, J and clone size come from that table. The sample table shows 60,000 or so clones, and approximately 80% are seen once. The ten largest make up about 6.4% of the sample.

Points the paper makes about the study in general: Because pretreatment tumor biopsies were not available, the study could not determine whether clonotypes were already present within the tumor at baseline. With a single-armed trial design, the study had no way to address how radiation dose or scheduling affects the TCR repertoire. In blood, the top tumor clonotypes increased between baseline and 2 weeks post-radiation and then shrank by 4 weeks, which suggests that tumor-resident clones expanded only transiently. Changes in the blood repertoire were not tracked past 4 weeks after treatment.

The sample's time point label, in plain terms: blood 4 weeks post-SBRT, at nephrectomy. According to the study, the label for this sample's treatment or condition signals: 15 Gy SBRT to primary tumor, nephrectomy 4 weeks later. Samples were obtained from a clinical trial, in which 15 Gy stereotactic body radiation therapy was delivered to primary renal cell carcinomas and nephrectomy was performed 4 weeks later. To follow tumor-enriched clonotypes, peripheral blood was collected serially from radiation-treated patients at baseline and again at 2 weeks and 4 weeks after SBRT. Every patient's renal cell carcinoma showed clear cell pathology. The QIAamp DNA Blood Mini Kit (Qiagen) was used to prepare genomic DNA for TCR sequencing. The analyses included just those samples that passed every quality control check. The sequence was collected from a man in his 60s with renal cell carcinoma. Sequences were derived from blood, sampled from a patient whose treatment included radiotherapy and nephrectomy.

The CDR3 reads as follows: CASSLADRGNSPLHF. The nucleotide sequence reads TGTGCCAGCAGCTTAGCGGACAGGGGTAATTCACCCCTCCACTTT. This chain is built from TRBV7-9 and TRBJ1-6, with TRBD1 matching 9 junction bases. The junction shows trimming of 0 bases on V and 6 bases on J, and the gene matches do not reach 0 bases of it. CDR1 SEHNR and CDR2 FQNEAQ were looked up in the germline V gene (reference sequence). The CDR3, cysteine through phenylalanine, is 15 amino acids long. Just the 45-base CDR3 DNA is kept, in frame starting at base 1.